The clone carrying this T cell receptor (beta chain) came up once. Its antigen is undetermined. The data derive from a study of T cell responses to AZD1222 COVID-19 vaccine. Regarding the study as a whole: Along spike, vaccine-associated CD4 TCRs were found throughout, with dominance at 160-218 and 743-854. Just six people given AZD1222 tested seropositive at baseline. Repertoire sampling occurred only after the peak T cell response. Spike-specific TCRs gained breadth and depth after people received two AZD1222 doses.

The germline V and J ends were trimmed by 5 bases and 3 bases, with 14 bases remaining between them. This CDR3 region has 13 residues. CDR1 DFQATT and CDR2 SNEGSKA come from the germline V gene (reference sequence). TCRdb keeps only in-frame clones here, not all; method: immunoSEQ multiplex PCR. The sample has roughly 120,000 clones, roughly 91% seen once. The chain links TRBV20-1 to TRBJ2-7, with D perhaps TRBD1 (5 bases). Here the sequenced sample was peripheral blood, taken on day 0 of AZD1222 vaccination. The TCR originated in an adult in good health. CDR3 sequence (DNA): TGCAGTGCTGGTGGGCCAGGGAACTACGAGCAGTACTTC. Residues: CSAGGPGNYEQYF.